The present T cell receptor beta chain was sequenced within a study of blood T cell repertoires in COVID-19. Study information: Both acute and convalescent COVID-19 samples were obtained from the United States, Italy and Spain. PBMCs, B-cell-depleted T cells, or T cells provided the cDNA or gDNA that made up the material.

Per the study methods: Reference gene primer amplification in the assay estimated nucleated cell counts. Produced via immunoSEQ multiplex PCR; TCRdb's table is partial and in-frame only. V, J and clone size are those of that table, while D and trimming were read from the DNA. This sample has about 210,000 clones, with roughly four fifths found just once. The CDR3 covers 15 residues. V was cut by 2 bases and J by 5 bases, with 13 bases left in between. The germline V gene has CDR1 MDHEN and CDR2 SYDVKM. Sequences were obtained from peripheral blood. The sequence was collected from a woman between 40 and 55 years old with active or convalescent COVID-19. The chain employs TRBV28 and TRBJ1-5; D might be TRBD1 (5 bases). The CDR3 nucleotides read TGTGCCAGCAGTTTACCCACAGGTCAATATCAGCCCCAGCATTTT. This translates into CASSLPTGQYQPQHF.